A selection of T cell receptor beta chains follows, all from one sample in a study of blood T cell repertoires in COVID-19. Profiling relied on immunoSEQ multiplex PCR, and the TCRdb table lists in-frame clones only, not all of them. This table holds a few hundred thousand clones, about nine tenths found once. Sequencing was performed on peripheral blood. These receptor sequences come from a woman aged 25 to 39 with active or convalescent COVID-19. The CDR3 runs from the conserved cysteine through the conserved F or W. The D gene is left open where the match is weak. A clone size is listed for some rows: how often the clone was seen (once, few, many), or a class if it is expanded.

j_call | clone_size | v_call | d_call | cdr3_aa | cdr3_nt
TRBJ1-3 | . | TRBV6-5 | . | CASSYGDIHSGNTIYF | TGTGCCAGCAGTTACGGGGACATCCACTCTGGAAACACCATATATTTT
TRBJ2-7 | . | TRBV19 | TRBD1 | CASSLQGTEQYF | TGTGCCAGTAGCCTACAGGGGACCGAGCAGTACTTC
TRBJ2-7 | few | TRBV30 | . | CAWSRGPGAYEQYF | TGTGCCTGGAGTCGCGGGCCAGGAGCCTACGAGCAGTACTTC
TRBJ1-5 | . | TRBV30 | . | CAWRARGSNQPQHF | TGTGCCTGGAGAGCTAGGGGATCAAATCAGCCCCAGCATTTT
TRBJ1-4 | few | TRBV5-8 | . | CASSPTTGNEKLFF | TGTGCCAGCAGCCCTACGACTGGGAATGAAAAACTGTTTTTT
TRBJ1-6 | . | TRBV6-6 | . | CASSRHRAGSYNSPLHF | TGTGCCAGCAGTCGTCACAGGGCGGGCTCCTATAATTCACCCCTCCACTTT
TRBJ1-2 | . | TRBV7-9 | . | CASSLDRRQNYGYTF | TGTGCCAGCAGCCTAGACAGGCGCCAAAACTATGGCTACACCTTC
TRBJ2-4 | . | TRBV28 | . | CAAGVGPSAKNIQYF | TGTGCCGCCGGTGTTGGTCCTTCGGCCAAAAACATTCAGTACTTC
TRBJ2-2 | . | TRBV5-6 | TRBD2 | CASSFPGLAGGLNTGELFF | TGTGCCAGCAGCTTCCCTGGACTAGCGGGGGGCCTGAACACCGGGGAGCTGTTTTTT
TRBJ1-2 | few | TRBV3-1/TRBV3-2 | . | CASSQDPAAANYGYTF | TGTGCCAGCAGCCAAGATCCGGCCGCGGCTAACTATGGCTACACCTTC
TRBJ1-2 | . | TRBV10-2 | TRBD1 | CASSERGQGAGYGYTF | TGCGCCAGCAGTGAGAGGGGACAGGGGGCAGGCTATGGCTACACCTTC
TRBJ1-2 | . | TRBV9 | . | CASSASPGSYGYTF | TGTGCCAGCAGCGCTTCACCGGGGTCCTATGGCTACACCTTC
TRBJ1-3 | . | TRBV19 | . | CASSIRNRQSGNTIYF | TGTGCCAGTAGTATAAGAAACAGGCAGTCTGGAAACACCATATATTTT
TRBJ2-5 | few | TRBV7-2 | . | CASSFTVEEETQYF | TGTGCCAGCAGCTTTACGGTGGAGGAAGAGACCCAGTACTTC
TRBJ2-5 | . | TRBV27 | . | CASSPSPRSETQYF | TGTGCCAGCAGCCCGTCCCCAAGGAGCGAGACCCAGTACTTC
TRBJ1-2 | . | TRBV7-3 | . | CASSEQSYPGGAGGYTF | TGTGCCAGCAGCGAGCAAAGTTACCCCGGGGGGGCGGGTGGCTACACCTTC
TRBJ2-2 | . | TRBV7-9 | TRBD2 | CASSTAGADTGELFF | TGTGCCAGCTCAACAGCGGGGGCAGACACCGGGGAGCTGTTTTTT
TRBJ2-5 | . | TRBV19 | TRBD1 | CASSRTGSETQYF | TGTGCCAGTAGTAGGACAGGGTCGGAGACCCAGTACTTC
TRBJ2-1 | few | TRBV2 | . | CASSDTRGGYNEQFF | TGTGCCAGCAGTGACACGAGGGGGGGTTACAATGAGCAGTTCTTC
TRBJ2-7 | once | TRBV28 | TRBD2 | CASNELAGGVREQYF | TGTGCCAGCAACGAACTAGCGGGGGGGGTCCGCGAGCAGTACTTC
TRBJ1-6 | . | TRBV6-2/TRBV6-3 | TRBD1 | CASSYQYPGQGRSPLHF | TGTGCCAGCAGTTACCAATATCCGGGACAGGGAAGGTCACCCCTCCACTTT
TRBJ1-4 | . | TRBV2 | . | CASSAVSANEKLFF | TGTGCCAGCAGTGCGGTTTCCGCTAATGAAAAACTGTTTTTT
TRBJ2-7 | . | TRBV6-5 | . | CASTRGTALEQYF | TGTGCCTCTACTCGGGGGACAGCGCTCGAGCAGTACTTC
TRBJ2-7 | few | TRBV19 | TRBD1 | CASSPAVWAGGLTYEQYF | TGTGCCAGTAGTCCCGCCGTCTGGGCAGGGGGCCTTACGTACGAGCAGTACTTC
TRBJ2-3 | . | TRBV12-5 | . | CASGLTADTQYF | TGTGCTAGTGGTTTAACGGCAGATACGCAGTATTTT
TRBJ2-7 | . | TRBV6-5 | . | CASSYSETHEQYF | TGTGCCAGCAGTTACTCCGAGACACACGAGCAGTACTTC
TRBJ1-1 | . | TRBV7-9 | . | CASSSTGGNTEAFF | TGTGCCAGCAGCTCCACAGGCGGGAACACTGAAGCTTTCTTT
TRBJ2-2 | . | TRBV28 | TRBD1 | CASSSTGFTGELFF | TGTGCCAGCAGTTCGACAGGGTTCACCGGGGAGCTGTTTTTT
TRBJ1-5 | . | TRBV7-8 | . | CASSISGGRKQPQHF | TGTGCCAGCAGCATCTCCGGGGGGAGGAAGCAGCCCCAGCATTTT
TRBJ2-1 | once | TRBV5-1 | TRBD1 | CASSLTRDRTYNEQFF | TGCGCCAGCAGCCTTACCCGGGACAGGACTTACAATGAGCAGTTCTTC
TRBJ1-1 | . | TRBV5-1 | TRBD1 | CASRPGQGSMNTEAFF | TGCGCCAGCAGACCCGGACAGGGCTCTATGAACACTGAAGCTTTCTTT
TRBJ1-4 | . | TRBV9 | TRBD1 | CASSAQGAETNEKLFF | TGTGCCAGCAGCGCCCAGGGGGCAGAAACTAATGAAAAACTGTTTTTT
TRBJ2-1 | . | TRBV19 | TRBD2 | CASSIALAGAVQSSYNEQFF | TGTGCCAGTAGTATTGCACTAGCGGGGGCGGTACAGAGCTCCTACAATGAGCAGTTCTTC
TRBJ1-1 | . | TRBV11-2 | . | CASSSTTGMNTEAFF | TGTGCCAGCAGCTCGACGACAGGCATGAACACTGAAGCTTTCTTT
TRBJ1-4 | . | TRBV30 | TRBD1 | CAWRQGRVEKLFF | TGTGCCTGGAGACAGGGGCGGGTTGAAAAACTGTTTTTT
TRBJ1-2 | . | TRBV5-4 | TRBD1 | CASSDAKVGQGDGYTF | TGTGCCAGCAGCGACGCTAAAGTTGGACAGGGCGACGGCTACACCTTC
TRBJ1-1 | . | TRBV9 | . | CASAQGLKDAEAFF | TGTGCCAGCGCGCAGGGTTTGAAAGACGCTGAAGCTTTCTTT
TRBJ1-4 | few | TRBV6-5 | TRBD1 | CASSYTAGGEKLFF | TGTGCCAGCAGTTACACCGCAGGGGGTGAAAAACTGTTTTTT
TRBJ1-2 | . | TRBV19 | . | CASSPTGNGYTF | TGTGCCAGTAGCCCGACAGGAAATGGCTACACCTTC
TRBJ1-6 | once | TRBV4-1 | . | CASSQDGGFSPLHF | TGCGCCAGCAGCCAAGATGGGGGGTTTTCACCCCTCCACTTT
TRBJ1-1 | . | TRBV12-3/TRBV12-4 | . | CASSFGGLTEAFF | TGTGCCAGCAGTTTCGGGGGGCTCACTGAAGCTTTCTTT
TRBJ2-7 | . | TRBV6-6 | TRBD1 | CASKWATGQGTYEQYF | TGTGCCAGCAAATGGGCGACAGGACAGGGGACCTACGAGCAGTACTTC
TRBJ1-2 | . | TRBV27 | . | CASSPPSLASTTF | TGTGCCAGCAGTCCCCCCAGCCTAGCCTCTACAACCTTC
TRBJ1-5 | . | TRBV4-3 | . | CASSQDENQPQHF | TGCGCCAGCAGCCAAGATGAGAATCAGCCCCAGCATTTT
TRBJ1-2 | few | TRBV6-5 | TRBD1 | CATLQGYYTF | TGTGCCACCCTACAGGGGTACTACACCTTC
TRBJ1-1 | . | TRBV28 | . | CASSYSRTEAFF | TGTGCCAGCAGTTACAGTCGAACTGAAGCTTTCTTT
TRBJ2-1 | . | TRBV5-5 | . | CASSLAGTLNNEQFF | TGTGCCAGCAGCTTGGCCGGGACACTTAACAATGAGCAGTTCTTC
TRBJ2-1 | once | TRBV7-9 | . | CASSLYGGTQGNEQFF | TGTGCCAGCAGTCTTTACGGCGGGACCCAGGGAAATGAGCAGTTCTTC
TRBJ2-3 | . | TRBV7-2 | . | CASSREPLATHTQYF | TGTGCCAGCAGCCGCGAACCGCTAGCAACACATACGCAGTATTTT
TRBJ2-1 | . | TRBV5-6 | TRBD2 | CASSYPGLPYQGQFF | TGTGCCAGCAGCTATCCGGGACTACCATATCAGGGGCAGTTCTTC
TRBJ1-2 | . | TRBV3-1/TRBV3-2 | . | CASSQDWASGGYTF | TGTGCCAGCAGCCAAGATTGGGCATCCGGCGGCTACACCTTC
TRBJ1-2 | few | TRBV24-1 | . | CATSDPSQGQGYTF | TGTGCCACCAGTGACCCATCGCAGGGACAAGGCTACACCTTC
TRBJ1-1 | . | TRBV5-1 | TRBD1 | CASRTGNTEAFF | TGCGCCAGCCGGACAGGGAACACTGAAGCTTTCTTT
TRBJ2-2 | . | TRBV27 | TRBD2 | CASSTLAGGNTGELFF | TGTGCCAGCAGCACCTTAGCGGGGGGGAACACCGGGGAGCTGTTTTTT
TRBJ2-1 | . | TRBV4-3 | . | CASSQDRSNEQFF | TGCGCCAGCAGCCAAGATCGGAGCAATGAGCAGTTCTTC